This T cell receptor beta chain derives from a study of graft-versus-host responses after intestinal transplantation. Points from the study as a whole: Peak GvH clone levels in circulation were associated with early post-transplant HvG declines.

TCRdb's copy holds only in-frame clones and misses some; the assay was immunoSEQ multiplex PCR. The sample lists about 120,000 clones, roughly 95% seen once, with over 2.5% in the top ten. Comments on this clone: Its antigen is not identified.

This CDR3 has 17 amino acids. Germline-derived CDR1 and CDR2 are MGHRA and YSYEKL. The ends lost 1 base at V and 4 bases at J; junction bases unmatched: 7. Here the sequenced sample was unstimulated CD8+ T cells sorted from spleen or lymph node cells, taken before intestinal transplant. This clonotype was obtained from a human donor who received an intestinal transplant. The chain combines TRBV4-1 with TRBJ1-4, with 9 bases lining up with TRBD1. The CDR3 DNA reads as TGCGCCAGCAGCCAAGTAGACAGGGGGGGCCTTAATGAAAAACTGTTTTTT. Its translation: CASSQVDRGGLNEKLFF.